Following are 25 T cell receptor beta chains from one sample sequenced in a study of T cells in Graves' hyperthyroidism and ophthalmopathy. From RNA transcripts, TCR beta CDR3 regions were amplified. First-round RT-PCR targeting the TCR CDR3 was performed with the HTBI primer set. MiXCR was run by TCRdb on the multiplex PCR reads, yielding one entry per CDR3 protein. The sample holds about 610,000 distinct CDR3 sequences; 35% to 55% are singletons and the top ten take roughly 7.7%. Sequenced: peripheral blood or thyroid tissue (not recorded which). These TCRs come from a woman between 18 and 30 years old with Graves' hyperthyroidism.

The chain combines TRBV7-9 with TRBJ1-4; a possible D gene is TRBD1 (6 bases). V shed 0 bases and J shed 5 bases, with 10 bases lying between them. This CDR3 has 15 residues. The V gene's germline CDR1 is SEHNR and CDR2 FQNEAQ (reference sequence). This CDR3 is CASSLAQGKNEKLFF. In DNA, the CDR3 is TGTGCCAGCAGCTTAGCTCAGGGGAAGAATGAAAAACTGTTTTTT.

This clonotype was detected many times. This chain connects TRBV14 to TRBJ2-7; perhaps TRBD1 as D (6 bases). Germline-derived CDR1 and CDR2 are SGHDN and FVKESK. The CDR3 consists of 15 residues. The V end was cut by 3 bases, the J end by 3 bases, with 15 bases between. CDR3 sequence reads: CASSHLTDSHYEQYF. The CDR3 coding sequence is TGTGCCAGCAGCCATCTTACGGACAGCCACTACGAGCAGTACTTC.

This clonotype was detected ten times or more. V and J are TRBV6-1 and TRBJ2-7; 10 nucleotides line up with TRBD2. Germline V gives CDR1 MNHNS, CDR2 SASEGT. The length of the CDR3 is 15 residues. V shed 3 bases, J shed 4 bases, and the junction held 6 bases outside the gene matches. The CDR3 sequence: CASSEGPSGGYEQYF. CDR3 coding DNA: TGTGCCAGCAGTGAGGGGCCTAGCGGGGGATACGAGCAGTACTTC.

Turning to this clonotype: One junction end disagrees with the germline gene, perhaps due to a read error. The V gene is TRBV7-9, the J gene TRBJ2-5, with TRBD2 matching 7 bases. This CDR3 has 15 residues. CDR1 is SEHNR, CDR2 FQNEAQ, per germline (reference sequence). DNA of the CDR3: TGTGCCAGCAGTTCCTCTGACTATGCGGGAGCCCCAAACCACTTC. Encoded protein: CASSSSDYAGAPNHF.

CDR3 bases: TGTGCCAGCAGGGTGGACAGGGGGACCGGGGAGCTGTTTTTT. Translation: CASRVDRGTGELFF. This chain uses TRBV6-5 with TRBJ2-2, with 10 positions matching TRBD1. V lost 6 bases and J lost 5; bases outside the gene matches: 3. CDR1 is MNHEY and CDR2 is SVGAGI in the germline V gene. This CDR3 has 14 residues.

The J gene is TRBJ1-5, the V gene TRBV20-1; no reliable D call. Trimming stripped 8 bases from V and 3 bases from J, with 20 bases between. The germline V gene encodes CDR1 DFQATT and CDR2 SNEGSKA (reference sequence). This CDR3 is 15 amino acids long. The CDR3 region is CSTSYSIVSNQPQHF. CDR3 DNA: TGCAGTACCTCATATAGTATTGTTTCCAATCAGCCCCAGCATTTT.

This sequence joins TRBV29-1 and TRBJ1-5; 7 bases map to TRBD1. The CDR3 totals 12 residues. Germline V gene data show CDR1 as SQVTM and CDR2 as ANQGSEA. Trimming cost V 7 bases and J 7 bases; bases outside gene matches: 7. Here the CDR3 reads CSANRGEQPQHF. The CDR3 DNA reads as TGCAGCGCGAACAGGGGTGAGCAGCCCCAGCATTTT. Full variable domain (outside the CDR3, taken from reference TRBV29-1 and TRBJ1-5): SAVISQKPSRDICQRGTSLTIQCQVDSQVTMMFWYRQQPGQSLTLIATANQGSEATYESGFVIDKFPISRPNLTFSTLTVSNMSPEDSSIYLCSANRGEQPQHFGDGTRLSIL.

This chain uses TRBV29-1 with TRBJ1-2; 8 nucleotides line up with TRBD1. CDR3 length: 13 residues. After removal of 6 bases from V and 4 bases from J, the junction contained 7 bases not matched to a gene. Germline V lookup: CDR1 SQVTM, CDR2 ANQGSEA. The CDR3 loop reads CSVRQGTAYGYTF. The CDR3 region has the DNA TGCAGCGTCCGACAGGGGACGGCCTATGGCTACACCTTC.

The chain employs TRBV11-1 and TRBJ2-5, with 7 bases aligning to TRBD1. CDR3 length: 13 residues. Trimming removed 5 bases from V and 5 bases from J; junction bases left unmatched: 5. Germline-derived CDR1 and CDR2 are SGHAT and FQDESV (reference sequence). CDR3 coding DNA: TGTGCCAGCAGCCGACAGGGTACCGAGACCCAGTACTTC. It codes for CASSRQGTETQYF.

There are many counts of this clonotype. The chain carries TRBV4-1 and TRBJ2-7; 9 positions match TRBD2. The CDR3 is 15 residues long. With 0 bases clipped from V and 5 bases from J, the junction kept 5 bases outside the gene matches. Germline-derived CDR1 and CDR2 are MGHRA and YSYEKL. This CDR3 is CASSQEGREGNEQYF. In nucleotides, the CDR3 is TGCGCCAGCAGCCAAGAAGGGCGGGAGGGCAACGAGCAGTACTTC.

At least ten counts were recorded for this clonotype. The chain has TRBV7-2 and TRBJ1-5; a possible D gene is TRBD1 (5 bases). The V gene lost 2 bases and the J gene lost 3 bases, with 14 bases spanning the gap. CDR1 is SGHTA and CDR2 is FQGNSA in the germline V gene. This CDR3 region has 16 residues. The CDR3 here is CASSLSGTNFNQPQHF. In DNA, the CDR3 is TGTGCCAGCAGCTTATCGGGGACTAACTTCAATCAGCCCCAGCATTTT.

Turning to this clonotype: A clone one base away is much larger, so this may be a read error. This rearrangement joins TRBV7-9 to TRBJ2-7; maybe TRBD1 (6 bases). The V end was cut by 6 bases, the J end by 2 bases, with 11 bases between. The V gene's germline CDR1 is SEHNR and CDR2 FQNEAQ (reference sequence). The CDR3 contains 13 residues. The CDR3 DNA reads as TGTGCCAGCAGGGACAGACTGACCTACGAGCAGTACTTC. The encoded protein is CASRDRLTYEQYF.

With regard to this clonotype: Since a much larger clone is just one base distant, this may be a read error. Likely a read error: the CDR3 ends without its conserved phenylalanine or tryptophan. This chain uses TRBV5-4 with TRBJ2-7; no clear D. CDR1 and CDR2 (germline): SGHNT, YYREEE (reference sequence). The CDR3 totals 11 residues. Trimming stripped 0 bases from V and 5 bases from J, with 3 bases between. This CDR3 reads CASSLENEQYL. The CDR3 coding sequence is TGTGCCAGCAGCTTGGAGAACGAGCAGTACCTC.

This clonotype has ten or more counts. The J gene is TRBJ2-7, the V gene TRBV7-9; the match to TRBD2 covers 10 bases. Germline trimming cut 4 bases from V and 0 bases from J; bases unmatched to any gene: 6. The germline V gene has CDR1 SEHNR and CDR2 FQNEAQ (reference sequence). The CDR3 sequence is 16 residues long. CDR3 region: CASSSAGLADSYEQYF. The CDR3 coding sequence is TGTGCCAGCAGCTCCGCCGGACTAGCGGACTCCTACGAGCAGTACTTC.

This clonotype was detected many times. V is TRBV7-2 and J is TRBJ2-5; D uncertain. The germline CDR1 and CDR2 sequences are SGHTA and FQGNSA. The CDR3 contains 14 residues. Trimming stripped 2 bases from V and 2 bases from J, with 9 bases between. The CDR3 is CASSLLTVQETQYF. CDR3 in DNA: TGTGCCAGCAGCTTATTGACGGTACAAGAGACCCAGTACTTC.

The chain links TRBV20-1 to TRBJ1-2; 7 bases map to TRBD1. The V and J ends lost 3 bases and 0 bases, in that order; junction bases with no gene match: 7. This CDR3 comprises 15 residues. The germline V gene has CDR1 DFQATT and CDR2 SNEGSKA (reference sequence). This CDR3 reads CSARDRTNTNYGYTF. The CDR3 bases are TGCAGTGCTAGGGACAGGACGAACACTAACTATGGCTACACCTTC.

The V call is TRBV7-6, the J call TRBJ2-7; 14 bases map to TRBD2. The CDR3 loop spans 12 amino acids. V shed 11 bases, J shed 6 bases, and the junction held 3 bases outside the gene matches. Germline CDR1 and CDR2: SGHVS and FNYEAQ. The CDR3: CARLAGGSEQYF. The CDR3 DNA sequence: TGTGCCCGACTAGCGGGAGGGAGCGAGCAGTACTTC.

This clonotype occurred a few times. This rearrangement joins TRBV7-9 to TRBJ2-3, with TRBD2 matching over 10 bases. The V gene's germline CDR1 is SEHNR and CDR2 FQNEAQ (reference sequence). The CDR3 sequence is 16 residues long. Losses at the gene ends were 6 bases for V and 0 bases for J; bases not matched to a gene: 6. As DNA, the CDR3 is TGTGCCAGCAGACCCAGGACTAGCGGAAGCACAGATACGCAGTATTTT. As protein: CASRPRTSGSTDTQYF.

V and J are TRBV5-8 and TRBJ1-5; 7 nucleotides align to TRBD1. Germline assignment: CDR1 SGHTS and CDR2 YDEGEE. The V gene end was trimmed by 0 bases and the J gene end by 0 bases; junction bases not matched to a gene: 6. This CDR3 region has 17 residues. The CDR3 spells CASSLGQGEDSNQPQHF. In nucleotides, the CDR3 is TGTGCCAGCAGCTTGGGGCAGGGGGAGGATAGCAATCAGCCCCAGCATTTT.

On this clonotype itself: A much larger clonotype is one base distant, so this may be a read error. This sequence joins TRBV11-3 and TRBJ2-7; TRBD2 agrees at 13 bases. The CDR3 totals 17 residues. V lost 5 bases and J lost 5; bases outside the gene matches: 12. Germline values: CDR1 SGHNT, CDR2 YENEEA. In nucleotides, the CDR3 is TGTGCCAGCAGCCCCGAACTAGCGGGAGGGCGTAACGACGAGCAGTACTTC. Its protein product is CASSPELAGGRNDEQYF.

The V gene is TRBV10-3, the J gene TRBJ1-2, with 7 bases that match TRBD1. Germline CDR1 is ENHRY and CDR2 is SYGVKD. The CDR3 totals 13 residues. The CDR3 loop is CTSSTGEGYGYTF. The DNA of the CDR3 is TGTACCAGCAGTACAGGGGAGGGCTATGGCTACACCTTC.

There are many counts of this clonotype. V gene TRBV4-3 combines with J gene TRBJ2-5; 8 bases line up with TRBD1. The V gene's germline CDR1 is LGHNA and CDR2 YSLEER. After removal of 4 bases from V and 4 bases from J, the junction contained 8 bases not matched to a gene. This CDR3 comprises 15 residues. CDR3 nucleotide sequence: TGCGCCAGCAGCCCTGGGACAGGCGGGGCAGAGACCCAGTACTTC. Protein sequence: CASSPGTGGAETQYF.

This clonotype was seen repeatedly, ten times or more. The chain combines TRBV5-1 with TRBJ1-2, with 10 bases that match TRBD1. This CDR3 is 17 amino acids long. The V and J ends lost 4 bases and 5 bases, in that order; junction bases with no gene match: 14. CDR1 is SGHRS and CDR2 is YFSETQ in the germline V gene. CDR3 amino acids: CASSDSGTGAKIYGYTF. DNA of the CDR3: TGCGCCAGCAGCGATTCCGGGACAGGGGCCAAGATTTATGGCTACACCTTC.

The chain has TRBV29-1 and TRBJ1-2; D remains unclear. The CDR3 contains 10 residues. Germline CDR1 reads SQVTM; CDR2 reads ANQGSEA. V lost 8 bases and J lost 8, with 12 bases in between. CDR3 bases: TGCAGCTTGGATCTGGAAGGCTACACCTTC. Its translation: CSLDLEGYTF.

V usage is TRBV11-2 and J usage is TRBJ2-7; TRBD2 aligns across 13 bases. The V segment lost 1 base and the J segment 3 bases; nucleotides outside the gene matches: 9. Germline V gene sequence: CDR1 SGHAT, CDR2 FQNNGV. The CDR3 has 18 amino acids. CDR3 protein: CASSLVPGLAGTFYEQYF. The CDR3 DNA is TGTGCCAGCAGCTTAGTCCCGGGACTAGCGGGAACTTTCTACGAGCAGTACTTC.